One sample yielded the 3 T cell receptor beta chains listed below, sequenced in a study of blood T cell repertoires in COVID-19. TCRdb's copy holds only in-frame clones and misses some; the assay was immunoSEQ multiplex PCR. The sample has 150,000 to 250,000 clones, 65% to 90% seen once. Sequencing was done on a sample of PBMCs or T cells enriched from blood (not recorded which). The receptors derive from a man aged 40-49 years who had recovered from COVID-19.

DNA of the CDR3: TGTGCCAGCTCCCCAAGGCAGACTTCCTACGAGCAGTACTTC. As protein: CASSPRQTSYEQYF. V usage is TRBV18 and J usage is TRBJ2-7; D is uncertain. Germline V gene data show CDR1 as KGHSH and CDR2 as LQKENI. The V end was cut by 6 bases, the J end by 1 base, with 13 bases between. This CDR3 spans 14 amino acids.

The chain is built from TRBV6-2 or TRBV6-3 and TRBJ2-7; weak D call: TRBD1 (5 bases). Germline CDR1 is MNHEY and CDR2 is SVGEGT. This CDR3 comprises 14 residues. Trimming removed 0 bases from V and 5 bases from J, with 11 bases in between. CDR3 sequence (DNA): TGTGCCAGCAGTTACTCGAGTCAGGGCAACGAGCAGTACGTC. It yields the protein CASSYSSQGNEQYV.

The rearrangement joins TRBV7-9 to TRBJ1-1, with a possible D match to TRBD1 (5 bases). Germline V gene data show CDR1 as SEHNR and CDR2 as FQNEAQ (reference sequence). This CDR3 region has 12 residues. Trimming took off 3 bases at V and 8 bases at J, with 10 bases between the two ends. The CDR3 sequence is CASSFGHVEAFF. In DNA form, the CDR3 reads TGTGCCAGCAGCTTCGGACATGTCGAAGCTTTCTTT.